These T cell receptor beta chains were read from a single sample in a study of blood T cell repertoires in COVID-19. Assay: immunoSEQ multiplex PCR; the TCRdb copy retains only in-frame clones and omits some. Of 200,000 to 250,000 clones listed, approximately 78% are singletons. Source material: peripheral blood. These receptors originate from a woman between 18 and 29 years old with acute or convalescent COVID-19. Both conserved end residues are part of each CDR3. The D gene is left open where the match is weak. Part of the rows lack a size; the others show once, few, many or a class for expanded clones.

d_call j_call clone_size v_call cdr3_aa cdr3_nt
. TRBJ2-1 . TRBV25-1 CASKESGSSYNEQFF TGTGCCAGCAAAGAGAGTGGGAGCTCCTACAATGAGCAGTTCTTC
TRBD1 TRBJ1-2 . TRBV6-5 CASKAQGNYGYTF TGTGCCAGCAAAGCACAGGGGAACTATGGCTACACCTTC
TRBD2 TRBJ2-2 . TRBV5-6 CASSFGLAGMAGELFF TGTGCCAGCAGCTTCGGCCTAGCGGGAATGGCCGGGGAGCTGTTTTTT
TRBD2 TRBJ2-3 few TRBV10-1 CASSAGVIADTQYF TGCGCCAGCAGCGCGGGAGTCATCGCAGATACGCAGTATTTT
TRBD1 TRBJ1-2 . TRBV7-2 CASSPDRSYGYTF TGTGCCAGCAGCCCGGACAGGTCCTATGGCTACACCTTC
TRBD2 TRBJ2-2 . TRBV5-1 CASSLASPTSGSAGELFF TGCGCCAGCAGCTTGGCCTCTCCGACTAGCGGGAGTGCCGGGGAGCTGTTTTTT
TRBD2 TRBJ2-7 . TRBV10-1 CASSEGSERETPYEQYF TGCGCCAGCAGTGAAGGTTCGGAGCGGGAGACCCCCTACGAGCAGTACTTC
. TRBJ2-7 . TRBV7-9 CASSHPFEIPYEQYF TGTGCCAGCAGCCACCCGTTTGAGATCCCCTACGAGCAGTACTTC
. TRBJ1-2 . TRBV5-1 CASSSGTTDYGYTF TGCGCCAGCAGCTCCGGTACTACGGACTATGGCTACACCTTC
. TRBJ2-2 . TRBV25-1 CASSAPRGTVATGELFF TGTGCCAGCAGTGCTCCCAGGGGTACCGTGGCCACCGGGGAGCTGTTTTTT
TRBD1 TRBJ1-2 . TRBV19 CASSYQGAGYGYTF TGTGCCAGTAGCTACCAGGGGGCAGGCTATGGCTACACCTTC
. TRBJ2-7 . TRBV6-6 CASSYIQYEQYF TGTGCCAGCAGTTATATCCAGTACGAGCAGTACTTC
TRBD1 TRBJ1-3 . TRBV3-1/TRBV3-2 CASSLPTGIDRTIYF TGTGCCAGCAGCCTGCCGACAGGGATCGATCGCACCATATATTTT
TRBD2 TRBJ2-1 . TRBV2 CASREDRQLWAGGQNEQFF TGTGCCAGCAGGGAGGACAGGCAGCTATGGGCGGGAGGGCAGAATGAGCAGTTCTTC
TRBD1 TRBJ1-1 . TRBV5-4 CASSKLKTGANTEAFF TGTGCCAGCAGCAAGTTAAAGACAGGGGCGAACACTGAAGCTTTCTTT
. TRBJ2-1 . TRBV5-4 CASSLMTIPSYNEQFF TGTGCCAGCAGCTTGATGACTATCCCCTCCTACAATGAGCAGTTCTTC
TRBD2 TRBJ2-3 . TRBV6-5 CASSSGTSGRTDTQYF TGTGCCAGCAGTTCTGGGACTAGCGGGAGAACAGATACGCAGTATTTT
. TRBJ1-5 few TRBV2 CASQGMNSNQPQHF TGTGCCAGCCAGGGTATGAATAGCAATCAGCCCCAGCATTTT
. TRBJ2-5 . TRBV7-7 CASSLGASSETQYF TGTGCTAGCAGCTTAGGCGCTAGTTCAGAGACCCAGTACTTC
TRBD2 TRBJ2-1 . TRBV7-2 CASSLPGLAGVREQFF TGTGCCAGCAGCTTACCGGGACTAGCGGGAGTGCGTGAGCAGTTCTTC
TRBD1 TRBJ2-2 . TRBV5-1 CASSLTGVNTGELFF TGCGCCAGCAGCTTGACAGGGGTGAACACCGGGGAGCTGTTTTTT
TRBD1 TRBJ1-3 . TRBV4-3 CASSPGTGSSGNTIYF TGCGCCAGCAGCCCAGGGACAGGGAGCTCTGGAAACACCATATATTTT
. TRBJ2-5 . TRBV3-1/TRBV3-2 CASSQEIGRVTETQYF TGTGCCAGCAGCCAAGAGATTGGCAGGGTCACGGAGACCCAGTACTTC
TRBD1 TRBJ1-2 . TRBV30 CAWQWGQGGSYGYTF TGTGCCTGGCAATGGGGACAGGGTGGTTCCTATGGCTACACCTTC
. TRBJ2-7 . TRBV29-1 CSVQGHLYEQYF TGCAGCGTCCAGGGCCATCTCTACGAGCAGTACTTC
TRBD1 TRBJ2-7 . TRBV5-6 CASSLGTGAYEQYF TGTGCCAGCAGCCTCGGGACAGGGGCCTACGAGCAGTACTTC
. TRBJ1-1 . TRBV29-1 CSVGDGQMNTEAFF TGCAGCGTTGGGGATGGACAGATGAACACTGAAGCTTTCTTT
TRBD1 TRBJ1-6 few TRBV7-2 CASSLTQQGSGSPLHF TGTGCCAGCAGCTTAACACAACAGGGGTCAGGTTCACCCCTCCACTTT
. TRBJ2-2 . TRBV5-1 CASSSRQARTGELFF TGCGCCAGCAGCTCGAGACAGGCCCGCACCGGGGAGCTGTTTTTT
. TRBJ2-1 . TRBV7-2 CASSFEGDNEQFF TGTGCCAGCAGCTTTGAGGGGGACAATGAGCAGTTCTTC